One and the same sample provided the 16 T cell receptor beta chains below, sequenced in a study of blood T cells in healthy people across ages. Next came a second PCR, run for roughly 6 to 11 cycles, which used a sample-barcoded 5' primer along with a J-beta primer mix. TCRdb used MiXCR to reprocess the 5' RACE reads, holding one entry per CDR3 protein. The data hold 1.5 million to 2 million distinct CDR3 sequences, with about two fifths observed a single time. The sample comprised blood. The source of these receptors is a human donor in good health.

As to this clonotype: This may come from a read error, since a much larger clone is one base off. The gene calls are TRBV6-5 and TRBJ2-1; 7 bases map to TRBD1. Germline assignment: CDR1 MNHEY and CDR2 SVGAGI. The CDR3 has 14 amino acids. The V and J ends lost 1 base and 10 bases, in that order; junction bases with no gene match: 7. This CDR3 is CASSYWGQSEEQFF. CDR3 bases: TGTGCCAGCAGTTACTGGGGACAGTCTGAGGAGCAGTTCTTC.

The chain links TRBV27 to TRBJ2-4; D gene unclear. TRBJ2-7 matches the DNA end more closely, so the J call is doubtful. CDR1 and CDR2 (germline): MNHEY, SMNVEV (reference sequence). This CDR3 has 13 amino acids. The CDR3 nucleotides read TGTGCCAGCAGTTCCCGCCGCGGAATCGAGCAGTACTTC. Translating gives CASSSRRGIEQYF.

J is TRBJ2-5 and V is TRBV6-1; D call uncertain. The germline V gene encodes CDR1 MNHNS and CDR2 SASEGT. The CDR3 runs 14 residues. V lost 6 bases and J lost 6, with 17 bases in between. CDR3 residues: CASRVNTYLKTQYF. The CDR3 bases are TGTGCCAGCAGAGTGAATACCTATCTAAAGACCCAGTACTTC.

V usage is TRBV5-5 and J usage is TRBJ1-2; 9 bases map to TRBD1. CDR1 and CDR2 (germline): SGHKS, YYEKEE (reference sequence). The V gene end was trimmed by 4 bases and the J gene end by 3 bases; junction bases not matched to a gene: 7. The CDR3 sequence is 15 residues long. The CDR3 is CASSPARQGDYGYTF. Here the CDR3 DNA reads TGTGCCAGCAGCCCGGCCCGACAGGGGGACTATGGCTACACCTTC.

The gene calls are TRBV7-2 and TRBJ2-1; TRBD1 aligns across 9 bases. Per the germline V gene, CDR1 is SGHTA and CDR2 is FQGNSA. V shed 3 bases, J shed 7 bases, and the junction held 10 bases outside the gene matches. CDR3 length equals 16 residues. The CDR3 sequence: CASSFSPGQGMNEQFF. The CDR3 region has the DNA TGTGCCAGCAGCTTTTCGCCGGGACAGGGAATGAATGAGCAGTTCTTC.

This clonotype was counted between two and nine times. This chain uses TRBV18 with TRBJ2-3, with D possibly being TRBD2 (5 bases). Germline V lookup: CDR1 KGHSH, CDR2 LQKENI. V gave up 6 bases and J gave up 8 bases, with 6 bases separating them. This CDR3 has 10 residues. The CDR3 loop reads CASSGGTQYF. As DNA, the CDR3 is TGTGCCAGCTCCGGAGGTACGCAGTATTTT. Variable domain in full (rest from reference TRBV18 and TRBJ2-3): NAGVMQNPRHLVRRRGQEARLRCSPMKGHSHVYWYRQLPEEGLKFMVYLQKENIIDESGMPKERFSAEFPKEGPSILRIQQVVRGDSAAYFCASSGGTQYFGPGTRLTVL.

This sequence joins TRBV6-5 and TRBJ1-1, with a possible D match to TRBD1 (5 bases). Per germline, CDR1 MNHEY and CDR2 SVGAGI. The CDR3 contains 13 residues. Trimming shortened V by 2 bases and J by 7 bases, and 11 bases separated the two germline ends. CDR3 residues: CASSYGAGHEAFF. In DNA, the CDR3 is TGTGCCAGCAGTTACGGGGCAGGGCATGAAGCTTTCTTT.

The J gene is TRBJ1-1, the V gene TRBV29-1; 9 nucleotides match TRBD1. V was clipped by 6 bases and J by 5 bases; unmatched bases: 10. From germline, CDR1 is SQVTM and CDR2 ANQGSEA. The CDR3 is 14 residues long. The CDR3 nucleotides are TGCAGCGTCCGTGCGACAGGGGGGGGTACTGAAGCTTTCTTT. It encodes CSVRATGGGTEAFF.

The chain recombines TRBV12-3 or TRBV12-4 with TRBJ2-7, with TRBD2 as a possible D gene (6 bases). This CDR3 has 13 amino acids. V lost 1 base to trimming and J lost 8 bases, with 12 bases between them. CDR3 sequence (DNA): TGTGCCAGCAGTTTAGGGCCGCTAGCGCAGCAGTACTTC. Encoded protein: CASSLGPLAQQYF.

This clonotype was recorded only once. The chain recombines TRBV20-1 with TRBJ2-7; possibly TRBD1 for D (6 bases). This CDR3 comprises 13 residues. Germline CDR1 and CDR2: DFQATT and SNEGSKA (reference sequence). Trimming pared 6 bases from V and 7 bases from J, leaving 19 bases between. The CDR3 region has the DNA TGCAGTGCGTCCCCCCTACTAGGGGGTGAGCAGTACTTC. Translation gives CSASPLLGGEQYF.

This clonotype was counted a few times. The chain joins TRBV4-1 to TRBJ2-3; TRBD2 aligns across 8 bases. This CDR3 has 16 residues. Trimming cost V 2 bases and J 0 bases; bases outside gene matches: 4. Germline V CDR1 and CDR2: MGHRA, YSYEKL. As DNA, the CDR3 is TGCGCCAGCAGCCAATCGCGGGGGGCTAGCACAGATACGCAGTATTTT. It specifies CASSQSRGASTDTQYF.

In its sample, this clonotype was seen a few times. The V call is TRBV5-1, the J call TRBJ2-5; D remains unclear. Germline V lookup: CDR1 SGHRS, CDR2 YFSETQ. The CDR3 has 13 amino acids. The V and J ends lost 2 bases and 1 base respectively, with 6 bases between them. DNA for the CDR3: TGCGCCAGCAGCTTTGACCTCCAAGAGACCCAGTACTTC. Protein sequence: CASSFDLQETQYF.

This chain joins TRBV6-6 and TRBJ1-5; no clear D. This CDR3 has 16 residues. Trimming took off 6 bases at V and 5 bases at J, with 20 bases between the two ends. CDR1 and CDR2 (germline): MNHNY, SVGAGI (reference sequence). CDR3 nucleotide sequence: TGTGCCAGCAGCTCTCAGAGGGCTCTCGCGTATCAGCCCCAGCATTTT. Residues: CASSSQRALAYQPQHF.

This clonotype occurred a few times. This rearrangement joins TRBV20-1 to TRBJ2-1, with TRBD2 matching over 8 bases. The CDR3 consists of 17 residues. The germline CDR1 and CDR2 sequences are DFQATT and SNEGSKA (reference sequence). Trimming at V came to 1 base and at J to 4 bases, leaving 12 bases not matched to a gene. This chain's CDR3 is CSARALGGGTRYNEQFF. CDR3 in DNA: TGCAGTGCTAGAGCCCTGGGTGGAGGGACTAGGTACAATGAGCAGTTCTTC.

J is TRBJ2-3 and V is TRBV6-5, with D tentatively TRBD2 (6 bases). CDR1 MNHEY and CDR2 SVGAGI come from the germline V gene. Trimming cost V 0 bases and J 2 bases, with 12 bases left between them. This CDR3 has 16 residues. CDR3 region: CASSYSGGELTDTQYF. The CDR3 bases are TGTGCCAGCAGTTACTCTGGCGGGGAACTCACAGATACGCAGTATTTT.

A few counts support this clonotype. This chain connects TRBV30 to TRBJ1-2; maybe TRBD1 (5 bases). Germline CDR1 and CDR2: GTSNPN and SVGIG (reference sequence). CDR3 length equals 14 residues. Trimming cost V 3 bases and J 1 base, with 12 bases left between them. CDR3 nucleotides: TGTGCCTGGAGGGCAGGGTTCCTTAACTATGGCTACACCTTC. Translation gives CAWRAGFLNYGYTF.